This T cell receptor (beta chain) was identified during a study of T-cell reconstitution after alpha-beta-depleted transplantation in children. Unique molecular identifiers were built into the TCRbeta library. TCRdb used MiXCR to reprocess the PCR reads, holding one entry per CDR3 protein. Of about 200,000 distinct CDR3 sequences listed, 6.3% were seen once; the top ten hold roughly 4.8%. The CDR3 spans 12 residues. Trimming stripped 6 bases from V and 4 bases from J, with 9 bases between. The germline V gene has CDR1 MDHEN and CDR2 SYDVKM. This clonotype was seen at least ten times. The sample consisted of PBMCs, taken before TCRalphabeta/CD19-depleted stem cell transplant. This chain uses TRBV28 with TRBJ1-2; D is ambiguous. The clonotype comes from a girl under two years old with combined immunodeficiency, due to receive a stem cell transplant. The CDR3 spells CASRWTGYGYTF. The CDR3 region has the DNA TGTGCCAGCAGATGGACGGGCTATGGCTACACCTTC.